The 31 T cell receptor beta chains below were found in one sample sequenced in a study of T cell responses to AZD1222 COVID-19 vaccine. Here immunoSEQ multiplex PCR was the method, and the copy in TCRdb shows in-frame clones only, minus some. The sample has roughly 72,000 clones; about 85% are singletons. The material sequenced was peripheral blood, taken on day 0 of AZD1222 vaccination. These receptors came from an adult in good health.

This chain links TRBV12-5 with TRBJ2-1; 12 bases match TRBD2. CDR1 is LGHNT, CDR2 FRNRAP, per germline. V was clipped by 0 bases and J by 0 bases; unmatched bases: 9. This CDR3 is built from 20 residues. The chain's CDR3 is CASGLVPGLAGRGSYNEQFF. CDR3 bases: TGTGCTAGTGGTTTGGTCCCCGGACTAGCGGGGCGGGGCTCCTACAATGAGCAGTTCTTC.

This clone was seen just once. V gene TRBV28 combines with J gene TRBJ2-1; possibly TRBD2 for D (6 bases). The CDR3 extends over 16 amino acids. Germline V gene sequence: CDR1 MDHEN, CDR2 SYDVKM. Trimming removed 2 bases from V and 4 bases from J, with 15 bases in between. CDR3 residues: CASSLNLAGRYNEQFF. The CDR3 DNA reads TGTGCCAGCAGTTTAAACCTGGCGGGGAGATACAATGAGCAGTTCTTC. Combining the CDR3 with reference TRBV28 and TRBJ2-1 gives the whole variable domain DVKVTQSSRYLVKRTGEKVFLECVQDMDHENMFWYRQDPGLGLRLIYFSYDVKMKEKGDIPEGYSVSREKKERFSLILESASTNQTSMYLCASSLNLAGRYNEQFFGPGTRLTVL.

This clone appeared a single time. This rearrangement joins TRBV5-1 to TRBJ1-1; D may be TRBD1 (6 bases). The V and J ends lost 4 bases and 0 bases respectively, with 13 bases between them. The V gene's germline CDR1 is SGHRS and CDR2 YFSETQ. This CDR3 is 15 amino acids long. The CDR3 reads CASSIYREMNTEAFF. The CDR3, as DNA: TGCGCCAGCAGCATTTACAGGGAGATGAACACTGAAGCTTTCTTT.

The V gene is TRBV21-1, the J gene TRBJ1-6; the table calls TRBD1, which could not be checked here. TRBV21-1 is listed as a pseudogene. The CDR3 runs 20 residues. This CDR3 is CASSVPGTHFTYSYNSPLHF. CDR3 bases: TGTGCCAGCAGCGTACCCGGGACACACTTTACCTACTCCTATAATTCACCCCTCCACTTT.

This clone appeared a few times. This chain links TRBV29-1 with TRBJ2-7; 9 bases are a match to TRBD1. CDR3 length: 13 amino acids. Germline V CDR1 and CDR2: SQVTM, ANQGSEA. V was clipped by 4 bases and J by 6 bases; unmatched bases: 7. The chain's CDR3 is CSVVPGQGGEQYF. CDR3 DNA sequence: TGCAGCGTTGTACCGGGACAGGGAGGCGAGCAGTACTTC.

This clone turned up a few times. The chain links TRBV7-3 to TRBJ2-7; 9 bases map to TRBD1. The CDR3 has 15 amino acids. V lost 3 bases and J lost 1; bases outside the gene matches: 4. Germline CDR1 is SGHTA and CDR2 is FQGTGA. DNA of the CDR3: TGTGCCAGCAGCTTCACCGGGACAGGGTCCTACGAGCAGTACTTC. It is translated as CASSFTGTGSYEQYF.

V and J are TRBV6-1 and TRBJ1-3; D gene ambiguous. Per germline, CDR1 MNHNS and CDR2 SASEGT. The CDR3 covers 13 residues. Trimming left V 10 bases short and J 4 bases short, with 14 bases between. The CDR3: CATQIQSGNTIYF. The DNA for the CDR3 is TGTGCCACCCAAATTCAGAGCGGAAACACCATATATTTT.

This clone was recorded only once. The chain's CDR3 is CASSYIDLNEQFF. For the CDR3, the DNA is TGTGCCAGCAGCTATATAGATCTTAATGAGCAGTTCTTC. The chain combines TRBV7-6 with TRBJ2-1; D uncertain. CDR3 size: 13 residues. Deletions cut 4 bases from V and 7 bases from J, with 11 bases between. Germline V gives CDR1 SGHVS, CDR2 FNYEAQ.

Comment on this clone: The sample holds other DNA sequences that translate to the same CDR3. The gene calls are TRBV6-5 and TRBJ2-7; D uncertain. This CDR3 is 12 amino acids long. V lost 6 bases and J 1 base, leaving 7 bases between the germline ends. Germline V gene sequence: CDR1 MNHEY, CDR2 SVGAGI. CDR3 loop: CASSPTSYEQYF. The CDR3 DNA reads TGTGCCAGCAGCCCAACTTCCTACGAGCAGTACTTC.

This chain joins TRBV7-3 and TRBJ1-1; D is perhaps TRBD1 (6 bases). The CDR3 runs to 13 residues. V dropped 4 bases and J dropped 3 bases, with 9 bases sitting between them. Germline CDR1 reads SGHTA; CDR2 reads FQGTGA. The CDR3 protein is CASSSGQYTEAFF. CDR3 sequence (DNA): TGTGCCAGCAGCTCCGGACAGTACACTGAAGCTTTCTTT.

The table lists this clone with a few counts. This chain links TRBV6-2 or TRBV6-3 with TRBJ2-7, with D unclear. The germline gives CDR1 MNHEY, CDR2 SVGEGT. This CDR3 spans 13 amino acids. V shed 4 bases and J shed 2 bases, with 9 bases lying between them. Here the CDR3 reads CASSSSKTYEQYF. CDR3 nucleotides: TGTGCCAGCAGTTCAAGCAAGACCTACGAGCAGTACTTC.

This clone showed up just once. The chain carries TRBV7-9 and TRBJ1-4; maybe TRBD1 (6 bases). The CDR3 length is 13 residues. Germline V gene data show CDR1 as SEHNR and CDR2 as FQNEAQ (reference sequence). The ends were cut back, 5 bases at V and 7 bases at J, with 11 bases in the middle. CDR3 DNA: TGTGCCAGCAGCCCGGGACAACGTGAAAAACTGTTTTTT. Translation gives CASSPGQREKLFF.

V gene TRBV7-6 combines with J gene TRBJ1-3; D possibly corresponds to TRBD1 (5 bases). V was pared by 6 bases and J by 6 bases, with 24 bases between. There are 17 residues in the CDR3. CDR1 and CDR2 from the germline V gene are SGHVS and FNYEAQ. CDR3 DNA: TGTGCCAGCAGTACCGTGGGGGTTTCAGGGTCGCCAAACACCATATATTTT. As protein: CASSTVGVSGSPNTIYF.

The chain carries TRBV2 and TRBJ1-2; the match to TRBD1 covers 8 bases. The CDR3 is 14 residues long. The germline V gene has CDR1 SNHLY and CDR2 FYNNEI. Trimming at V came to 9 bases and at J to 5 bases, leaving 11 bases not matched to a gene. In nucleotides, the CDR3 is TGTGCCAGTTTGGACAGGGCGGACTTTTATGGCTACACCTTC. Its protein is CASLDRADFYGYTF.

V is TRBV4-2 and J is TRBJ2-1; TRBD1 aligns across 9 bases. CDR3 length: 14 amino acids. The ends lost 3 bases at V and 4 bases at J; junction bases unmatched: 1. Germline values: CDR1 LGHNA, CDR2 YNFKEQ. The CDR3 sequence: CASSQTGGYNEQFF. CDR3 nucleotides: TGTGCCAGCAGCCAGACAGGGGGATACAATGAGCAGTTCTTC.

The rearrangement uses TRBV6-5 and TRBJ2-7; TRBD1 aligns across 9 bases. Germline V gene data show CDR1 as MNHEY and CDR2 as SVGAGI. V lost 2 bases, J lost 3 bases, and 5 bases stayed unmatched. This CDR3 comprises 15 residues. The CDR3 region has the DNA TGTGCCAGCAGTTACCAGGGACAGGGTGTCTACGAGCAGTACTTC. Protein sequence: CASSYQGQGVYEQYF.

V and J are TRBV7-9 and TRBJ1-1; D gene unclear. The CDR3 extends over 10 amino acids. Germline V gene data show CDR1 as SEHNR and CDR2 as FQNEAQ (reference sequence). V shed 2 bases and J shed 8 bases, with 3 bases lying between them. The CDR3 DNA reads as TGTGCCAGCAGCTTATCCGAAGCTTTCTTT. Translating gives CASSLSEAFF. The full variable domain, its missing parts supplied by reference TRBV7-9 and TRBJ1-1, is DTGVSQNPRHKITKRGQNVTFRCDPISEHNRLYWYRQTLGQGPEFLTYFQNEAQLEKSRLLSDRFSAERPKGSFSTLEIQRTEQGDSAMYLCASSLSEAFFGQGTRLTVV.

The chain is built from TRBV5-1 and TRBJ1-2, with 7 bases that match TRBD1. This CDR3 is built from 14 residues. Germline-derived CDR1 and CDR2 are SGHRS and YFSETQ. The V gene end was trimmed by 4 bases and the J gene end by 2 bases; junction bases not matched to a gene: 5. This chain's CDR3 is CASSTGQVNYGYTF. In nucleotides, the CDR3 is TGCGCCAGCAGCACCGGACAGGTGAACTATGGCTACACCTTC.

The V and J genes are TRBV5-6 and TRBJ1-5; possibly TRBD1 for D (6 bases). The CDR3 has 15 amino acids. Germline lookup yields CDR1 SGHDT and CDR2 YYEEEE. Between the trimmed V and J ends, which lost 2 bases and 1 base, there was a span of 10 bases. Written as DNA, the CDR3 is TGTGCCAGCAGCTTAAGGGGGTCCAGCAATCAGCCCCAGCATTTT. Encoded protein: CASSLRGSSNQPQHF.

The V call is TRBV12-3 or TRBV12-4, the J call TRBJ1-2, with D possibly TRBD1 on 5 matching bases. The CDR3 is 13 residues long. Trimming stripped 5 bases from V and 2 bases from J, with 9 bases between. The DNA for the CDR3 is TGTGCCAGCAGTCGGGACGAAAACTATGGCTACACCTTC. Translation gives CASSRDENYGYTF.

CDR3 sequence: CASSFQETQYF. The CDR3, as DNA: TGTGCCAGCTCATTTCAAGAGACCCAGTACTTC. The chain joins TRBV18 to TRBJ2-5; D is unclear. Germline-derived CDR1 and CDR2 are KGHSH and LQKENI. The CDR3 totals 11 residues. Trimming stripped 5 bases from V and 2 bases from J, with 3 bases between.

This clone has just a few counts. V and J are TRBV18 and TRBJ1-4; tentatively, D is TRBD1 (6 bases). This CDR3 is 14 amino acids long. V lost 2 bases and J 6 bases, leaving 10 bases between the germline ends. Germline-derived CDR1 and CDR2 are KGHSH and LQKENI. CDR3 protein: CASSPGSGDEKLFF. In DNA form, the CDR3 reads TGTGCCAGCTCACCAGGATCAGGGGATGAAAAACTGTTTTTT.

This sequence joins TRBV5-1 and TRBJ2-1, with 7 bases lining up with TRBD2. After removal of 0 bases from V and 15 bases from J, the junction contained 9 bases not matched to a gene. Germline lookup yields CDR1 SGHRS and CDR2 YFSETQ. This CDR3 region has 13 residues. The CDR3 nucleotides read TGCGCCAGCAGCTTGGAGGGAGGGCAGCAAGGGTTCTTC. This gives the protein CASSLEGGQQGFF.

This chain links TRBV5-1 with TRBJ1-1, with 7 bases aligning to TRBD1. The CDR3 totals 15 residues. The germline gives CDR1 SGHRS, CDR2 YFSETQ. With V trimmed by 0 bases and J by 1 base, 3 bases remained unmatched. The CDR3 bases are TGCGCCAGCAGCTTGGGGACAGGTCGGAACACTGAAGCTTTCTTT. Residues: CASSLGTGRNTEAFF.

This rearrangement joins TRBV27 to TRBJ2-1, with D possibly TRBD1 on 5 matching bases. The V end was cut by 7 bases, the J end by 0 bases, with 10 bases between. The CDR3 extends over 14 amino acids. The germline CDR1 and CDR2 sequences are MNHEY and SMNVEV (reference sequence). The CDR3 coding sequence is TGTGCCAGCACTCAGGGTAGCTCCTACAATGAGCAGTTCTTC. Its translation is CASTQGSSYNEQFF.

The V and J genes are TRBV10-3 and TRBJ1-5; D gene uncertain. The length of the CDR3 is 14 residues. Germline V CDR1 and CDR2: ENHRY, SYGVKD. Trimming took 0 bases from V and 2 from J, leaving 5 bases between them. This CDR3 reads CAISESARNQPQHF. The CDR3, as DNA: TGTGCCATCAGTGAGTCCGCCCGCAATCAGCCCCAGCATTTT.

The rearrangement joins TRBV20-1 to TRBJ1-6, with 7 bases fitting TRBD1. Trimming took 3 bases from V and 2 from J; bases not matched to a gene: 4. The CDR3 covers 15 residues. CDR1 and CDR2 from the germline V gene are DFQATT and SNEGSKA (reference sequence). CDR3 protein: CSASEGAAYNSPLHF. The CDR3 DNA is TGCAGTGCTAGTGAGGGGGCGGCCTATAATTCACCCCTCCACTTT.

This clone has only a few counts. The chain recombines TRBV27 with TRBJ2-7; TRBD2 might be the D (6 bases). V was pared by 6 bases and J by 0 bases, with 12 bases between. This CDR3 has 14 residues. Germline CDR1 is MNHEY and CDR2 is SMNVEV (reference sequence). For the CDR3, the DNA is TGTGCCAGCAGCGCGGGGTACAACTCCTACGAGCAGTACTTC. This gives the protein CASSAGYNSYEQYF.

V is TRBV6-5 and J is TRBJ2-5; the D gene could be TRBD1 or TRBD2 (5 bases each). Per germline, CDR1 MNHEY and CDR2 SVGAGI. This CDR3 spans 12 amino acids. Deletions cut 7 bases from V and 4 bases from J, with 10 bases between. As DNA, the CDR3 is TGTGCCAGCAATGGTGGGGGAGAGACCCAGTACTTC. Translation: CASNGGGETQYF.

This chain joins TRBV5-1 and TRBJ2-1, with 7 bases lining up with TRBD2. The CDR3 runs to 17 residues. V shed 0 bases, J shed 6 bases, and the junction held 12 bases outside the gene matches. Germline V gives CDR1 SGHRS, CDR2 YFSETQ. This chain's CDR3 is CASSLEAGAGASNEQFF. DNA of the CDR3: TGCGCCAGCAGCTTGGAGGCTGGGGCGGGAGCGAGCAATGAGCAGTTCTTC.

The chain joins TRBV14 to TRBJ2-7, with a possible D match to TRBD2 (5 bases). CDR3 length equals 14 residues. Germline lookup yields CDR1 SGHDN and CDR2 FVKESK. Between the trimmed V and J ends, which lost 1 base and 0 bases, there was a span of 7 bases. CDR3 loop: CASSQGGSSYEQYF. CDR3 DNA sequence: TGTGCCAGCAGCCAAGGAGGGAGCTCCTACGAGCAGTACTTC.